The present T cell receptor (beta chain) was sequenced within a study of blood T cell repertoires in COVID-19. Study at large: From the United States, Italy and Spain came samples of acute and convalescent COVID-19. PBMCs, B-cell-depleted T cells, or T cells provided the cDNA or gDNA that made up the material.

CDR3 size: 14 residues. The V and J ends lost 4 bases and 2 bases, in that order; junction bases with no gene match: 2. Germline loops: CDR1 SGHTA, CDR2 FQGTGA. As originally analysed: Amplifying reference gene primers gave estimates of nucleated cell counts. The table came from immunoSEQ multiplex PCR; TCRdb's copy has only in-frame clones and leaves some out. V, J and clone size were drawn from that table, and D and trimming were deduced from the DNA. The sample lists over 30,000 clones; about nine tenths were seen once. The receptor comes from a man aged 80 or over with acute or convalescent COVID-19. The chain combines TRBV7-3 with TRBJ2-1; 7 bases map to TRBD2. Sequenced input: peripheral blood. The CDR3 reads CASSSAGPYNEQFF. Here the CDR3 DNA reads TGTGCCAGCAGCTCAGCGGGGCCCTACAATGAGCAGTTCTTC.